The following is a T cell receptor (beta chain) sequence with its context. Its antigen is undetermined. This sample is drawn from a study of beta chain features in type 1 diabetes. The V and J ends lost 0 bases and 1 base respectively, with 11 bases between them. Germline loops: CDR1 GTSNPN, CDR2 SVGIG (reference sequence). The CDR3 extends over 15 amino acids. Whole-study findings and limits: Patients with Type 1 diabetes showed moderately but significantly shorter TCRB CDR3s in all four CD4+ subsets.

The entirety of the isolated RNA underwent reverse transcription, so expressed TCRB transcripts were sequenced. Data came from immunoSEQ multiplex PCR; TCRdb stores just in-frame clones and leaves some out. The repertoire holds more than 300,000 clones, with roughly 13% as singletons. The chain joins TRBV30 to TRBJ2-3, with D maybe TRBD2 (5 bases). Sequenced input: naive CD4+ T cells from blood. The receptor was isolated from a man younger than 30 in good health. The DNA of the CDR3 is TGTGCCTGGAGTGTAAATACAGCGGGCACAGATACGCAGTATTTT. This sequence encodes CAWSVNTAGTDTQYF.